The next 14 T cell receptor beta chains were all read from a single sample in a study of graft-versus-host responses after intestinal transplantation. Method: immunoSEQ multiplex PCR; TCRdb's copy keeps in-frame clones and lacks some. This table has under 85,000 clones, less than 95% appearing once. Antigen specificity for these receptors is unknown. Sequencing was performed on unstimulated CD8+ T cells sorted from spleen or lymph node cells, taken before intestinal transplant. Every receptor here comes from a human donor who received an intestinal transplant.

With respect to this clone: Distinct nucleotide sequences in the sample also encode this CDR3. The chain joins TRBV7-9 to TRBJ2-1; D is uncertain. The ends were cut back, 1 base at V and 7 bases at J, with 5 bases in the middle. The germline V gene encodes CDR1 SEHNR and CDR2 FQNEAQ (reference sequence). This CDR3 region has 12 residues. The CDR3 loop reads CASSLGANEQFF. CDR3 bases: TGTGCCAGCAGCTTAGGGGCGAATGAGCAGTTCTTC.

This chain uses TRBV27 with TRBJ2-7; possible D gene TRBD1, 6 bases. Germline CDR1 is MNHEY and CDR2 is SMNVEV (reference sequence). The CDR3 consists of 13 residues. Trimming shortened V by 6 bases and J by 6 bases, and 15 bases separated the two germline ends. CDR3 sequence (DNA): TGTGCCAGCAGAGCAGGGGCCCTGGGCGAGCAGTACTTC. Its translation is CASRAGALGEQYF.

This clone was observed once. The V call is TRBV6-1, the J call TRBJ2-7; D remains unclear. The CDR3 totals 14 residues. V lost 3 bases and J lost 5, with 14 bases in between. CDR1 is MNHNS, CDR2 SASEGT, per germline. The CDR3 reads CASSDSGGGDEQYF. As DNA, the CDR3 is TGTGCCAGCAGTGATTCGGGTGGCGGAGACGAGCAGTACTTC.

V gene TRBV5-3 combines with J gene TRBJ1-5; 7 nucleotides align to TRBD1. TRBV5-3 is flagged as an ORF with uncertain function. V lost 5 bases and J lost 6; bases outside the gene matches: 11. The CDR3 runs 15 residues. This chain's CDR3 is CARSSDPGGCQPQHF. As DNA, the CDR3 is TGTGCCAGAAGTTCTGACCCAGGGGGTTGTCAGCCCCAGCATTTT.

The V and J genes are TRBV7-9 and TRBJ2-7, with TRBD1 matching over 7 bases. The CDR3 covers 14 residues. CDR1 is SEHNR and CDR2 is FQNEAQ in the germline V gene (reference sequence). V dropped 3 bases and J dropped 2; count of bases not matched to a gene: 4. The CDR3: CASSLGTVAYEQYF. CDR3 coding DNA: TGTGCCAGCAGCTTGGGGACAGTCGCCTACGAGCAGTACTTC.

This rearrangement joins TRBV27 to TRBJ2-7; 9 bases map to TRBD1. This CDR3 has 14 residues. With 4 bases clipped from V and 7 bases from J, the junction kept 8 bases outside the gene matches. Germline V lookup: CDR1 MNHEY, CDR2 SMNVEV (reference sequence). DNA for the CDR3: TGTGCCAGCAGTTCGACAGGGGGTTTGGGTGAGCAGTACTTC. This codes for CASSSTGGLGEQYF.

V and J are TRBV14 and TRBJ1-2; maybe TRBD1 (6 bases). V was clipped by 1 base and J by 4 bases, with 13 bases between them. Looked up from germline, CDR1 is SGHDN and CDR2 is FVKESK. CDR3 length: 15 amino acids. The CDR3 sequence is CASSQVGGPGYGYTF. CDR3 DNA sequence: TGTGCCAGCAGCCAAGTGGGGGGGCCCGGCTATGGCTACACCTTC.

The V and J genes are TRBV5-4 and TRBJ2-5, with D maybe TRBD2 (5 bases). V was clipped by 5 bases and J by 1 base, with 9 bases between them. CDR3 size: 13 residues. Per the germline V gene, CDR1 is SGHNT and CDR2 is YYREEE (reference sequence). This chain's CDR3 is CASRGGPQETQYF. CDR3 nucleotides: TGTGCCAGCAGGGGCGGGCCCCAAGAGACCCAGTACTTC.

This chain uses TRBV4-1 with TRBJ2-7; tentative D call: TRBD2 (7 bases). Germline-derived CDR1 and CDR2 are MGHRA and YSYEKL. The CDR3 extends over 15 amino acids. Trimming took 1 base from V and 4 from J, leaving 14 bases between them. The CDR3 sequence is CASSQVGGGAYEQYF. CDR3 DNA sequence: TGCGCCAGCAGCCAAGTTGGTGGGGGGGCTTACGAGCAGTACTTC.

The chain joins TRBV5-6 to TRBJ2-1, with D perhaps matching TRBD2 (5 bases). CDR1 and CDR2 (germline): SGHDT, YYEEEE. The germline V and J ends were trimmed by 2 bases and 8 bases, with 11 bases remaining between them. The CDR3 is 13 amino acids. The CDR3 DNA reads TGTGCCAGCAGCTTAGGACTCATCCATGAGCAGTTCTTC. Its protein is CASSLGLIHEQFF. The full variable domain, its missing parts supplied by reference TRBV5-6 and TRBJ2-1, is DAGVTQSPTHLIKTRGQQVTLRCSPKSGHDTVSWYQQALGQGPQFIFQYYEEEERQRGNFPDRFSGHQFPNYSSELNVNALLLGDSALYLCASSLGLIHEQFFGPGTRLTVL.

The V gene is TRBV4-1, the J gene TRBJ1-1, with TRBD1 identical over 11 bases. V shed 1 base, J shed 8 bases, and the junction held 3 bases outside the gene matches. Germline-derived CDR1 and CDR2 are MGHRA and YSYEKL. The CDR3 spans 14 residues. The CDR3 loop is CASSQVGDRGEAFF. In DNA, the CDR3 is TGCGCCAGCAGCCAAGTCGGGGACAGGGGGGAAGCTTTCTTT.

The chain recombines TRBV27 with TRBJ2-1; a possible D gene is TRBD1 (5 bases). The CDR3 loop spans 13 amino acids. V was pared by 5 bases and J by 4 bases, with 9 bases between. In germline, CDR1 is MNHEY, CDR2 SMNVEV (reference sequence). The CDR3 DNA reads TGTGCCAGCAGTATTTCAGGGTACAATGAGCAGTTCTTC. Residues: CASSISGYNEQFF.

This CDR3 is CASAGTGGGGEQFF. CDR3 nucleotides: TGCGCCAGCGCCGGGACAGGGGGCGGGGGTGAGCAGTTCTTC. The chain recombines TRBV10-2 with TRBJ2-1; 12 bases agree with TRBD1. V lost 8 bases, J lost 9 bases, and 8 bases stayed unmatched. Germline V gives CDR1 WSHSY, CDR2 SAAADI. The length of the CDR3 is 14 residues.

The V call is TRBV27, the J call TRBJ2-3, with D possibly TRBD2 on 6 matching bases. V was trimmed by 2 bases and J by 4 bases, leaving 13 bases between them. The germline CDR1 and CDR2 sequences are MNHEY and SMNVEV (reference sequence). This CDR3 has 15 amino acids. The CDR3 nucleotides are TGTGCCAGCAGTTTAGTTCGGGGGTGGTCAGATACGCAGTATTTT. Protein product: CASSLVRGWSDTQYF.